These 26 T cell receptor beta chains share one sample of origin, sequenced in a study of CD8+CD57+ T cells in acquired aplastic anemia. An expansion of CD8+CD57+ cells by flow cytometry had been shown in patients chosen for sequencing. For CDR3 and TCR beta VDJ profiling, genomic DNA was the template used. TCRdb re-analysed the reads in MiXCR, keeping a single row per CDR3 protein. This sample yields approximately 160,000 distinct CDR3 sequences, of which over 40% are seen a single time; about 2.9% belongs to the top ten. The sample taken for sequencing was sorted CD4+, CD8+, or CD8+CD57+ T cells (not recorded which) from PBMCs. Receptors were obtained from a human donor with aplastic anemia.

This clonotype was seen repeatedly, ten times or more. J is TRBJ1-2 and V is TRBV10-2; the D gene is possibly TRBD1 (5 bases). Germline V gives CDR1 WSHSY, CDR2 SAAADI. V was cut by 3 bases and J by 5 bases, with 16 bases left in between. This CDR3 spans 15 amino acids. CDR3 DNA sequence: TGCGCCAGCAGTGATTCGCTGGGGCGGTCTTATGGCTACACCTTC. Amino acids: CASSDSLGRSYGYTF.

This chain joins TRBV19 and TRBJ1-4; no clear D. Germline values: CDR1 LNHDA, CDR2 SQIVND (reference sequence). The CDR3 spans 16 residues. V lost 5 bases to trimming and J lost 2 bases, with 15 bases between them. The CDR3 DNA sequence: TGTGCCAGTAGTCCTTTCCAGATGGACACTAATGAAAAACTGTTTTTT. It specifies CASSPFQMDTNEKLFF.

J is TRBJ1-2 and V is TRBV7-8; tentatively, D is TRBD1 (6 bases). The germline CDR1 and CDR2 sequences are SGHVS and FQNEAQ. The CDR3 has 18 residues. V lost 5 bases to trimming and J lost 4 bases, with 26 bases between them. The CDR3 protein is CASSRVGGVPDRVYGYTF. CDR3 sequence (DNA): TGTGCCAGCAGCCGCGTTGGGGGCGTTCCCGATCGGGTCTATGGCTACACCTTC. Variable domain in full (rest from reference TRBV7-8 and TRBJ1-2): GAGVSQSPRYKVAKRGQDVALRCDPISGHVSLFWYQQALGQGPEFLTYFQNEAQLDKSGLPSDRFFAERPEGSVSTLKIQRTQQEDSAVYLCASSRVGGVPDRVYGYTFGSGTRLTVV.

This clonotype was detected only a few times. This chain uses TRBV10-3 with TRBJ1-2, with 10 bases lining up with TRBD1. This CDR3 spans 18 amino acids. Germline V CDR1 and CDR2: ENHRY, SYGVKD. Germline trimming cut 10 bases from V and 3 bases from J; bases unmatched to any gene: 20. CDR3 bases: TGTGCCAGCAGAAATCCGGGACAGGGGTTCGTCGGCGACTATGGCTACACCTTC. This sequence encodes CASRNPGQGFVGDYGYTF.

J is TRBJ1-1 and V is TRBV15; D is undetermined. CDR3 length: 15 residues. Germline loops: CDR1 LNHNV, CDR2 YYDKDF (reference sequence). Deletions cut 0 bases from V and 1 base from J, with 9 bases between. CDR3 sequence reads: CATSRDFSRNTEAFF. The CDR3 DNA follows: TGTGCCACCAGCAGAGATTTTTCCCGGAACACTGAAGCTTTCTTT.

The chain carries TRBV7-4 and TRBJ2-7; 10 bases are shared with TRBD2. The CDR3 is 15 residues long. Germline V gives CDR1 SGHVT, CDR2 SQSDAQ. The V and J ends lost 5 bases and 2 bases, in that order; junction bases with no gene match: 6. For the CDR3, the DNA is TGTGCCAGCAGCCGCGCGCTAGCGGGGGCCTACGAGCAGTACGTC. It encodes CASSRALAGAYEQYV.

As regards this clonotype: A junction end diverges from the germline sequence, so it may reflect a read error. The chain employs TRBV10-3 and TRBJ1-1; D is ambiguous. Germline V lookup: CDR1 ENHRY, CDR2 SYGVKD. CDR3 length equals 11 residues. Here the CDR3 reads CAISSGTEVFF. CDR3 sequence (DNA): TGTGCCATTTCGAGCGGCACTGAAGTTTTCTTT.

This clonotype was seen a handful of times. The gene calls are TRBV20-1 and TRBJ1-5; no definite D call. V gave up 2 bases and J gave up 4 bases, with 6 bases separating them. Looked up from germline, CDR1 is DFQATT and CDR2 is SNEGSKA (reference sequence). The CDR3 is made up of 12 amino acids. In DNA form, the CDR3 reads TGCAGTGCTAGACAGACTAATCAGCCCCAGCATTTT. Translation: CSARQTNQPQHF.

The V and J genes are TRBV9 and TRBJ1-4; D call uncertain. The CDR3 is made up of 16 amino acids. The germline V gene encodes CDR1 SGDLS and CDR2 YYNGEE. Trimming shortened V by 5 bases and J by 8 bases, and 22 bases separated the two germline ends. Here the CDR3 DNA reads TGTGCCAGCAGTTACGGTAAGCTAGCGGGGAAGGAAAAACTGTTTTTT. Translated, it gives CASSYGKLAGKEKLFF.

This clonotype came up many times. The chain employs TRBV20-1 and TRBJ1-4; the match to TRBD1 covers 7 bases. The CDR3 consists of 16 residues. V was pared by 0 bases and J by 7 bases, with 11 bases of the junction left unmatched. CDR1 is DFQATT, CDR2 SNEGSKA, per germline (reference sequence). CDR3 protein: CSARDLRKGAGEKLFF. CDR3 coding DNA: TGCAGTGCTAGAGATCTTAGGAAGGGGGCCGGTGAAAAACTGTTTTTT.

The V call is TRBV9, the J call TRBJ1-2, with 7 bases aligning to TRBD1. The CDR3 is made up of 13 amino acids. Germline CDR1 is SGDLS and CDR2 is YYNGEE. V dropped 4 bases and J dropped 8; count of bases not matched to a gene: 8. The CDR3 region is CASSPDRVAGYTF. In DNA, the CDR3 is TGTGCCAGCAGCCCTGACAGGGTCGCAGGCTACACCTTC.

The chain is built from TRBV25-1 and TRBJ1-3, with D possibly being TRBD1 (5 bases). The germline V and J ends were trimmed by 2 bases and 4 bases, with 9 bases remaining between them. The CDR3 runs 14 residues. Per germline, CDR1 MGHDK and CDR2 SYGVNS. Written as DNA, the CDR3 is TGTGCCAGCAGTGAACGGGGCCGCGGAAACACCATATATTTT. It is translated as CASSERGRGNTIYF.

In the case of this clonotype: Just one base apart from a much larger clone, this may be a read error. The chain is built from TRBV10-3 and TRBJ2-7, with 7 bases fitting TRBD1. The V gene's germline CDR1 is ENHRY and CDR2 SYGVKD. The CDR3 sequence is 12 residues long. V was pared by 6 bases and J by 8 bases, with 7 bases of the junction left unmatched. CDR3 in amino acids: CAISRTGYKQYF. The CDR3 DNA sequence: TGTGCCATCAGCCGGACAGGTTACAAGCAGTACTTC.

The V and J genes are TRBV20-1 and TRBJ1-2; 7 bases are a match to TRBD1. V trimming: 2 bases; J trimming: 7 bases; junction bases outside the gene matches: 4. CDR1 DFQATT and CDR2 SNEGSKA come from the germline V gene (reference sequence). The CDR3 runs to 12 residues. The CDR3 nucleotides read TGCAGTGCTAGACTCGACAGGGCTGGCTACACCTTC. This sequence encodes CSARLDRAGYTF.

The chain has TRBV14 and TRBJ2-7; D tentatively reads TRBD1 or TRBD2 (5 bases each). There are 13 residues in the CDR3. V was cut by 1 base and J by 6 bases, with 10 bases left in between. Germline CDR1 and CDR2: SGHDN and FVKESK. CDR3: CASSQVTRGEQYF. The CDR3 bases are TGTGCCAGCAGCCAAGTCACGAGGGGCGAGCAGTACTTC. Filled out from reference TRBV14 and TRBJ2-7, the complete variable domain reads EAGVTQFPSHSVIEKGQTVTLRCDPISGHDNLYWYRRVMGKEIKFLLHFVKESKQDESGMPNNRFLAERTGGTYSTLKVQPAELEDSGVYFCASSQVTRGEQYFGPGTRLTVT.

This clonotype was detected ten times or more. The V and J genes are TRBV24-1 and TRBJ1-5; TRBD1 agrees at 10 bases. V gave up 6 bases and J gave up 4 bases; unmatched junction bases: 2. Germline CDR1 and CDR2: KGHDR and SFDVKD. CDR3 length: 14 residues. CDR3 sequence: CATSRTGGNQPQHF. CDR3 DNA sequence: TGTGCCACCAGTCGGACAGGGGGAAATCAGCCCCAGCATTTT.

V is TRBV29-1 and J is TRBJ1-2; no clear D gene. The length of the CDR3 is 14 residues. The germline V and J ends were trimmed by 5 bases and 6 bases, with 19 bases remaining between them. Germline loops: CDR1 SQVTM, CDR2 ANQGSEA. The CDR3 loop reads CSVPSGGYGDGYTF. Written as DNA, the CDR3 is TGCAGCGTTCCATCCGGTGGCTACGGGGATGGCTACACCTTC.

This clonotype has ten or more counts. The rearrangement links TRBV2 to TRBJ1-6, with D possibly matching TRBD1 (5 bases). The CDR3 extends over 15 amino acids. V was shortened by 0 bases and J by 6 bases, with 9 bases between the two germline ends. Per germline, CDR1 SNHLY and CDR2 FYNNEI. The CDR3 DNA is TGTGCCAGCAGTGAAGCGATCGGGGCTAATTCACCCCTCCACTTT. Amino acid sequence: CASSEAIGANSPLHF.

A single count supports this clonotype. The chain is built from TRBV9 and TRBJ2-7; perhaps TRBD2 as D (6 bases). The V and J ends lost 2 bases and 12 bases respectively, with 9 bases between them. Germline V lookup: CDR1 SGDLS, CDR2 YYNGEE. The CDR3 sequence is 10 residues long. DNA for the CDR3: TGTGCCAGCAGCGTCGGGAGCCGGTACTTC. It codes for CASSVGSRYF. Full variable domain (rest looked up from reference TRBV9 and TRBJ2-7): DSGVTQTPKHLITATGQRVTLRCSPRSGDLSVYWYQQSLDQGLQFLIQYYNGEERAKGNILERFSAQQFPDLHSELNLSSLELGDSALYFCASSVGSRYFGPGTRLTVT.

As for this clonotype: The junction and the germline gene differ at one end; a read error may be behind it. The V and J genes are TRBV6-4 and TRBJ1-1; D is undetermined. Germline-derived CDR1 and CDR2 are MRHNA and SNTAGT. This CDR3 is built from 13 residues. CDR3 in amino acids: CASRYSENTEASF. CDR3 DNA: TGTGCCAGCAGGTACAGCGAAAACACTGAAGCTTCCTTT.

J is TRBJ2-5 and V is TRBV25-1; 12 bases map to TRBD2. The length of the CDR3 is 15 residues. Trimming at V came to 11 bases and at J to 1 base, leaving 8 bases not matched to a gene. Germline V CDR1 and CDR2: MGHDK, SYGVNS. The DNA for the CDR3 is TGTGCCGTCCTGCGGACTAGCGGGGTCCAAGAGACCCAGTACTTC. Its protein is CAVLRTSGVQETQYF. Full variable domain (remainder filled in from reference TRBV25-1 and TRBJ2-5): EADIYQTPRYLVIGTGKKITLECSQTMGHDKMYWYQQDPGMELHLIHYSYGVNSTEKGDLSSESTVSRIRTEHFPLTLESARPSHTSQYLCAVLRTSGVQETQYFGPGTRLLVL.

This clonotype was recorded many times. The chain joins TRBV12-3 or TRBV12-4 to TRBJ2-3, with D possibly TRBD1 on 5 matching bases. Trimming cost V 6 bases and J 6 bases, with 16 bases left between them. The CDR3 has 14 residues. The CDR3 spells CASSSVQPGDTQYF. The CDR3 DNA sequence: TGTGCCAGCAGCTCCGTACAACCAGGGGATACGCAGTATTTT.

As concerns this clonotype: A clone one base away is much larger, so this may be a read error. This rearrangement joins TRBV5-6 to TRBJ2-1; 7 bases line up with TRBD2. The CDR3 sequence is 11 residues long. CDR1 and CDR2 (germline): SGHDT, YYEEEE. The CDR3 is CASSQNGGELF. The CDR3 nucleotides are TGTGCCAGCAGCCAAAATGGGGGGGAGCTCTTC.

The genes are TRBV10-3 and TRBJ1-5; D uncertain. CDR3 size: 14 residues. The germline gives CDR1 ENHRY, CDR2 SYGVKD. Trimming took off 0 bases at V and 7 bases at J, with 10 bases between the two ends. CDR3 DNA: TGTGCCATCAGTGAGTCAAGGGAGCGACAGCCCCAGCATTTT. This gives the protein CAISESRERQPQHF.

J is TRBJ2-3 and V is TRBV12-3 or TRBV12-4; D unresolved. The CDR3 loop spans 13 amino acids. V lost 5 bases and J lost 5, with 11 bases in between. The CDR3 DNA is TGTGCCAGCAGTCCCGACGACGGAGATACGCAGTATTTT. Encoded protein: CASSPDDGDTQYF.

The rearrangement links TRBV15 to TRBJ2-7; D is possibly TRBD1 (5 bases). Trimming removed 1 base from V and 2 bases from J, with 9 bases in between. The length of the CDR3 is 14 residues. Germline V gene sequence: CDR1 LNHNV, CDR2 YYDKDF (reference sequence). Written as DNA, the CDR3 is TGTGCCACCAGCAGAGTGGCAGGGCCCTACGAGCAGTACTTC. It is translated as CATSRVAGPYEQYF.